This T cell receptor beta chain stems from a study of beta chain features in type 1 diabetes. Reverse transcription of all isolated RNA meant that expressed TCRB transcripts were sequenced. Only in-frame clones appear in the TCRdb table, and some are missing; sequencing was by immunoSEQ multiplex PCR. The sample holds tens of thousands of clones, around three fifths seen once. This clone was detected a few times. One end of the junction does not line up with germline, which may come from a read error. CDR1 is SGHNT, CDR2 YYREEE, per germline (reference sequence). This CDR3 comprises 9 residues. A single heparinised blood sample, averaging around 0.11 L, was obtained per donor.

The source material was Tregs from blood. The source of this sequence is a woman aged 18-35 years in good health. This sequence joins TRBV5-4 and TRBJ2-5; no firm D call. Near its end, the DNA agrees better with TRBJ2-7, so the J call may be wrong. The DNA of the CDR3 is TGCCGCGGAACCTACGAGCAGTACTTC. This gives the protein CRGTYEQYF.